The present T cell receptor (beta chain) was sequenced within a study of blood T cells in healthy people across ages. Per germline, CDR1 MDHEN and CDR2 SYDVKM. The CDR3 is made up of 14 amino acids. J was trimmed by 5 bases and V by 5 bases; bases with no gene match: 8. A second 7 to 11 cycle PCR used barcoded and J-beta primers. MiXCR, run by TCRdb on the 5' RACE reads, gives a single entry per CDR3 protein. The sample shows 750,000 to 950,000 distinct CDR3 sequences, 25% to 35% of them seen only once. These data also formed part of another study, on T cells of mothers and their children. That paper adds: No T cell clones of persistent microchimeric origin were detected.

This TCR came from a middle-aged woman in good health. The sample consisted of blood. This chain connects TRBV28 to TRBJ1-2, with 7 bases identical to TRBD1. In nucleotides, the CDR3 is TGTGCCAGCAGTCTAGGGACAGCGCCTTATGGCTACACCTTC. Encoded protein: CASSLGTAPYGYTF.